This TCR beta chain was obtained from a study of blood T cell repertoires in COVID-19. Study background: The analysed material was cDNA or gDNA that came from T cells, B-cell-depleted T cells, or PBMCs.

The CDR3 sequence is 14 residues long. From germline, CDR1 is SGHTA and CDR2 FQGTGA. Germline trimming cut 2 bases from V and 5 bases from J; bases unmatched to any gene: 3. Repertoires were generated with immunoSEQ multiplex PCR, while TCRdb's copy carries only in-frame clones and drops some. The sample gives 95,000 to 150,000 clones, 55% to 70% of which show up once; 2% to 2.5% is in the top ten. The TCR sequence derives from a woman between 65 and 79 years old with acute or convalescent COVID-19. This sequence joins TRBV7-3 and TRBJ2-5; TRBD2 aligns across 9 bases. Sequenced: peripheral blood. The CDR3 nucleotides read TGTGCCAGCAGCTTAGCGGGAGGGGAGGAGACCCAGTACTTC. The encoded protein is CASSLAGGEETQYF.